This TCR beta chain was profiled in a study of cytomegalovirus exposure and HLA in healthy donors. General study findings and limits: The productive fraction for most TCR beta V segments was about 87% or about 30% in an earlier analysis. Among TCR beta chains of equal frequency, HLA-associated ones were more clonally expanded in a later analysis. When analyzed later, the rates of TCR association showed variation by HLA locus, with DRB1 the most and HLA-C the fewest.

V lost 4 bases, J lost 6 bases, and 8 bases stayed unmatched. There are 15 residues in the CDR3. Germline CDR1 is MGHRA and CDR2 is YSYEKL. The PCR made use of 60 Vbeta and 13 Jbeta primers. The assay was immunoSEQ multiplex PCR, and TCRdb's table has in-frame clones only and misses some. Found here are approximately 170,000 clones; the top ten clones hold 0.65% to 0.9%. In the case of this clone: Its antigen remains unidentified.

Sequencing input: PBMCs. The chain links TRBV4-1 to TRBJ1-4, with 7 bases lining up with TRBD1. The clonotype was recovered from a woman aged 18-29 years in good health and CMV-seropositive. The CDR3: CASSRSTGWDEKLFF. The DNA of the CDR3 is TGCGCCAGCAGCCGATCGACAGGGTGGGATGAAAAACTGTTTTTT.